These 30 T cell receptor beta chains originate from one sample sequenced in a study of cytomegalovirus exposure and HLA in healthy donors. The primer mix had 60 Vbeta and 13 Jbeta primers. Data came from immunoSEQ multiplex PCR; TCRdb stores just in-frame clones and leaves some out. The sample has about 120,000 clones, roughly 60% seen once. The sample was PBMCs. The receptors stem from a man aged 35-49 years in good health and CMV-seropositive.

The table lists this clone with a few counts. This chain uses TRBV9 with TRBJ2-2, with D maybe TRBD1 (7 bases). Germline values: CDR1 SGDLS, CDR2 YYNGEE. The CDR3 consists of 19 residues. V shed 4 bases and J shed 5 bases, with 27 bases lying between them. The CDR3 reads CASSPRGPGQARTTGELFF. The CDR3 nucleotides are TGTGCCAGCAGCCCACGGGGGCCCGGACAGGCTCGAACGACCGGGGAGCTGTTTTTT.

The chain has TRBV7-9 and TRBJ2-3, with 12 bases that match TRBD2. This CDR3 contains 15 residues. The germline V gene has CDR1 SEHNR and CDR2 FQNEAQ (reference sequence). The V gene end was trimmed by 8 bases and the J gene end by 4 bases; junction bases not matched to a gene: 7. The DNA of the CDR3 is TGTGCCAGCTCCAGACTAGCGGGAGTGGCAGATACGCAGTATTTT. This codes for CASSRLAGVADTQYF. Drawing the rest from reference TRBV7-9 and TRBJ2-3, the complete variable domain is DTGVSQNPRHKITKRGQNVTFRCDPISEHNRLYWYRQTLGQGPEFLTYFQNEAQLEKSRLLSDRFSAERPKGSFSTLEIQRTEQGDSAMYLCASSRLAGVADTQYFGPGTRLTVL.

Here the CDR3 DNA reads TGTGCCAGCAGCCCTCGGGCGGGAGTGAAACAAGAGACCCAGTACTTC. Protein sequence: CASSPRAGVKQETQYF. The J gene is TRBJ2-5, the V gene TRBV14; 7 bases are shared with TRBD2. The CDR3 totals 16 residues. V lost 4 bases, J lost 2 bases, and 10 bases stayed unmatched. From germline, CDR1 is SGHDN and CDR2 FVKESK.

This clone was detected a few times. The J gene is TRBJ2-3, the V gene TRBV28; TRBD1 might be the D (6 bases). The V and J ends lost 5 bases and 0 bases respectively, with 9 bases between them. CDR1 and CDR2 from the germline V gene are MDHEN and SYDVKM. The CDR3 has 14 amino acids. DNA of the CDR3: TGTGCCAGCAGTAAACAGGGTAGCACAGATACGCAGTATTTT. Its protein product is CASSKQGSTDTQYF.

The chain employs TRBV7-9 and TRBJ2-3, with 8 bases aligning to TRBD1. V was pared by 4 bases and J by 4 bases, with 7 bases of the junction left unmatched. Germline-derived CDR1 and CDR2 are SEHNR and FQNEAQ (reference sequence). The CDR3 loop spans 15 amino acids. In DNA, the CDR3 is TGTGCCAGCAGCTCCCCAGGGGGCTACGCAGATACGCAGTATTTT. Its translation: CASSSPGGYADTQYF.

This clone has only one observation. The V and J genes are TRBV27 and TRBJ2-1, with 9 bases that match TRBD2. Germline CDR1 reads MNHEY; CDR2 reads SMNVEV (reference sequence). The CDR3 runs 15 residues. With 4 bases clipped from V and 5 bases from J, the junction kept 6 bases outside the gene matches. CDR3 bases: TGTGCCAGCAGTTCCTTTGCGGGAGGGGACAATGAGCAGTTCTTC. Translating it yields CASSSFAGGDNEQFF.

This clone occurred once. The chain couples TRBV7-8 to TRBJ2-6; D is uncertain. CDR1 is SGHVS, CDR2 FQNEAQ, per germline. With 3 bases removed from V and 1 base from J, the gap between germline ends came to 4 bases. The CDR3 consists of 14 residues. In nucleotides, the CDR3 is TGTGCCAGCAGCTTCGTTTCTGGGGCCAACGTCCTGACTTTC. Translation gives CASSFVSGANVLTF.

V and J are TRBV18 and TRBJ2-6; weak D call: TRBD1 (8 bases). V lost 2 bases, J lost 0 bases, and 17 bases lay in between. Germline-derived CDR1 and CDR2 are KGHSH and LQKENI. This CDR3 contains 19 residues. The CDR3 DNA sequence: TGTGCCAGCTCACCAACGATCACAGGGGGGGGCTCTGGGGCCAACGTCCTGACTTTC. Translating it yields CASSPTITGGGSGANVLTF.

The table lists this clone with a few counts. The chain recombines TRBV5-1 with TRBJ2-7; D unresolved. Germline V CDR1 and CDR2: SGHRS, YFSETQ. The CDR3 extends over 14 amino acids. V was pared by 0 bases and J by 2 bases, with 9 bases between. In nucleotides, the CDR3 is TGCGCCAGCAGCTTGGGAGACTTCACCTACGAGCAGTACTTC. Translating it yields CASSLGDFTYEQYF.

This chain uses TRBV5-1 with TRBJ2-7, with D unresolved. CDR3 length: 16 amino acids. Germline V lookup: CDR1 SGHRS, CDR2 YFSETQ. V was trimmed by 1 base and J by 2 bases, leaving 16 bases between them. The CDR3 reads CASSLFGLSSPYEQYF. As DNA, the CDR3 is TGCGCCAGCAGCTTGTTTGGGCTGTCGAGCCCCTACGAGCAGTACTTC.

This clone appeared a few times. The chain has TRBV18 and TRBJ2-7; D is uncertain. The CDR3 has 13 amino acids. The V gene lost 3 bases and the J gene lost 6 bases, with 12 bases spanning the gap. Germline CDR1 is KGHSH and CDR2 is LQKENI. CDR3 sequence (DNA): TGTGCCAGCTCACCCCTAGGTTCTTCCGAGCAGTACTTC. Amino acid sequence: CASSPLGSSEQYF.

The chain employs TRBV6-1 and TRBJ2-3; D is perhaps TRBD2 (6 bases). The V gene's germline CDR1 is MNHNS and CDR2 SASEGT. CDR3 length equals 15 residues. Trimming stripped 5 bases from V and 1 base from J, with 13 bases between. CDR3 loop: CASSTGEAGTDTQYF. Here the CDR3 DNA reads TGTGCCAGCAGTACGGGGGAGGCAGGCACAGATACGCAGTATTTT.

The V call is TRBV11-3, the J call TRBJ2-3; 7 positions match TRBD1. Trimming at V came to 1 base and at J to 3 bases, leaving 10 bases not matched to a gene. The CDR3 contains 17 residues. Germline assignment: CDR1 SGHNT and CDR2 YENEEA. This chain's CDR3 is CASSLGIGGSTTDTQYF. The CDR3 DNA is TGTGCCAGCAGCTTAGGGATAGGGGGCTCCACGACAGATACGCAGTATTTT.

The chain uses TRBV7-9 and TRBJ2-7, with 7 bases identical to TRBD2. After removal of 4 bases from V and 0 bases from J, the junction contained 12 bases not matched to a gene. CDR3 length: 17 amino acids. Germline loops: CDR1 SEHNR, CDR2 FQNEAQ (reference sequence). This chain's CDR3 is CASSSALGGVSSYEQYF. As DNA, the CDR3 is TGTGCCAGCAGCTCCGCCTTGGGGGGGGTGTCCTCCTACGAGCAGTACTTC.

The chain recombines TRBV28 with TRBJ1-5; the match to TRBD1 covers 9 bases. Germline V gene lookup returns CDR1 MDHEN and CDR2 SYDVKM. The CDR3 covers 14 residues. J gave up 4 bases and V 6 bases, and 4 bases lay outside the gene matches. CDR3 in amino acids: CASRSGTGNQPQHF. In DNA, the CDR3 is TGTGCCAGCAGATCCGGGACAGGGAATCAGCCCCAGCATTTT.

The genes are TRBV10-3 and TRBJ2-5; maybe TRBD1 (7 bases). V was clipped by 10 bases and J by 5 bases, with 20 bases between them. The CDR3 has 14 residues. Germline assignment: CDR1 ENHRY and CDR2 SYGVKD. The DNA of the CDR3 is TGTGCCACCCAACAGGGCGGGGACAGCGAGACCCAGTACTTC. Residues: CATQQGGDSETQYF.

The chain uses TRBV5-4 and TRBJ1-3; D gene unclear. The ends were cut back, 4 bases at V and 2 bases at J, with 13 bases in the middle. The CDR3 is made up of 15 amino acids. From germline, CDR1 is SGHNT and CDR2 YYREEE (reference sequence). CDR3 in DNA: TGTGCCAGCAGCCCCCAGCGAGGAGCTGGAAACACCATATATTTT. It encodes CASSPQRGAGNTIYF.

J is TRBJ2-7 and V is TRBV14; perhaps TRBD1 as D (6 bases). The CDR3 loop spans 14 amino acids. Per the germline V gene, CDR1 is SGHDN and CDR2 is FVKESK. The V gene lost 3 bases and the J gene lost 3 bases, with 12 bases spanning the gap. The CDR3 here is CASSQYVGGYEQYF. DNA for the CDR3: TGTGCCAGCAGCCAGTACGTAGGGGGCTACGAGCAGTACTTC.

This rearrangement joins TRBV12-5 to TRBJ2-6, with unresolved D. Germline V gives CDR1 LGHNT, CDR2 FRNRAP. Trimming stripped 3 bases from V and 2 bases from J, with 8 bases between. This CDR3 spans 15 amino acids. CDR3 bases: TGTGCTAGTGGTTTAAGAGAACCTGGGGCCAACGTCCTGACTTTC. Its protein product is CASGLREPGANVLTF. Variable domain in full (rest from reference TRBV12-5 and TRBJ2-6): DARVTQTPRHKVTEMGQEVTMRCQPILGHNTVFWYRQTMMQGLELLAYFRNRAPLDDSGMPKDRFSAEMPDATLATLKIQPSEPRDSAVYFCASGLREPGANVLTFGAGSRLTVL.

V is TRBV28 and J is TRBJ2-7, with D hard to call. Germline V gene data show CDR1 as MDHEN and CDR2 as SYDVKM. V lost 4 bases to trimming and J lost 4 bases, with 5 bases between them. The CDR3 runs 11 residues. In nucleotides, the CDR3 is TGTGCCAGCAGTTCGAGATACGAGCAGTACTTC. Amino acid sequence: CASSSRYEQYF.

This clone was seen more than once but under ten times. The V and J genes are TRBV2 and TRBJ1-4; 10 bases line up with TRBD1. V trimming: 6 bases; J trimming: 7 bases; junction bases outside the gene matches: 5. The CDR3 is 14 amino acids. The germline gives CDR1 SNHLY, CDR2 FYNNEI. CDR3 in DNA: TGTGCCAGCAGCTCGACAGGGGGCGGTGAAAAACTGTTTTTT. It translates to CASSSTGGGEKLFF.

A word on this clone: At one end the junction does not follow the germline gene, possibly because of a read error. V and J are TRBV7-7 and TRBJ2-1; 13 positions agree with TRBD2. The length of the CDR3 is 18 residues. Germline V gene sequence: CDR1 SSHAT, CDR2 FNYEAQ (reference sequence). The CDR3, as DNA: TGTGCTAGCAGTCCCGGACTAGCGGGAGCGGGCTTGGTTAATGAGCAGTTCTTC. This sequence encodes CASSPGLAGAGLVNEQFF. The whole variable domain, filled in from reference TRBV7-7 and TRBJ2-1, reads GAGVSQSPRYKVTKRGQDVTLRCDPISSHATLYWYQQALGQGPEFLTYFNYEAQPDKSGLPSDRFSAERPEGSISTLTIQRTEQRDSAMYRCASSPGLAGAGLVNEQFFGPGTRLTVL.

About this clone itself: Other nucleotide sequences in the sample specify the same CDR3. The DNA for the CDR3 is TGTGCCAGCAGTGAGCCGGGACTCACCTATGGCTACACCTTC. Translated: CASSEPGLTYGYTF. This chain joins TRBV25-1 and TRBJ1-2; a possible D gene is TRBD1 (5 bases). The V end lost 3 bases, the J end lost 4 bases, and 12 bases lay between the germline ends. The CDR3 length is 14 residues. Germline V lookup: CDR1 MGHDK, CDR2 SYGVNS.

This clone was counted only a few times. This rearrangement joins TRBV5-6 to TRBJ2-7; D is perhaps TRBD1 (6 bases). The germline CDR1 and CDR2 sequences are SGHDT and YYEEEE. The CDR3 has 14 amino acids. V dropped 0 bases and J dropped 7 bases, with 14 bases sitting between them. CDR3 residues: CASSLVRPGVEQYF. The CDR3 region has the DNA TGTGCCAGCAGCTTGGTTCGGCCAGGGGTTGAGCAGTACTTC.

The chain employs TRBV23-1 and TRBJ2-3, with a weak D call TRBD2 (6 bases). TRBV23-1 is recorded as an ORF, its role being uncertain. The germline V and J ends were trimmed by 8 bases and 2 bases, with 17 bases remaining between them. The CDR3 is made up of 15 amino acids. CDR3 sequence (DNA): TGCGCCAGCCCCCTTCGGGGGAGCCACACAGATACGCAGTATTTT. Its protein is CASPLRGSHTDTQYF.

This clone was picked up one time. The chain links TRBV10-3 to TRBJ2-5, with D unclear. Germline-derived CDR1 and CDR2 are ENHRY and SYGVKD. The CDR3 contains 11 residues. V was pared by 10 bases and J by 0 bases, with 6 bases between. CDR3 in DNA: TGTGCCACCGCGTACCAAGAGACCCAGTACTTC. Protein product: CATAYQETQYF.

The chain has TRBV5-1 and TRBJ2-5, with a weak D call TRBD1 (6 bases). The CDR3 totals 14 residues. Germline CDR1 reads SGHRS; CDR2 reads YFSETQ. Trimming left V 2 bases short and J 4 bases short, with 12 bases between. Written as DNA, the CDR3 is TGCGCCAGCAGCTTAATCCAGGGGCCAGAGACCCAGTACTTC. Protein sequence: CASSLIQGPETQYF.

This CDR3 reads CASSLNRRTASYEQYF. DNA for the CDR3: TGTGCCAGCAGTTTGAACCGAAGGACAGCTTCCTACGAGCAGTACTTC. This sequence joins TRBV28 and TRBJ2-7; TRBD1 is a possible D gene (6 bases). Trimming took 3 bases from V and 1 from J, leaving 16 bases between them. The CDR3 covers 16 residues. Germline assignment: CDR1 MDHEN and CDR2 SYDVKM.

This clone was counted a few times. This chain joins TRBV7-3 and TRBJ2-1, with a weak D call TRBD2 (5 bases). Trimming removed 8 bases at V and 3 bases at J, with 11 bases between. The CDR3 has 13 residues. CDR1 is SGHTA and CDR2 is FQGTGA in the germline V gene. The DNA of the CDR3 is TGTGCCAGCGCACGAGGGAGCTACAATGAGCAGTTCTTC. Its protein is CASARGSYNEQFF.

The chain joins TRBV30 to TRBJ2-3, with a tentative D call TRBD2 (6 bases). In germline, CDR1 is GTSNPN, CDR2 SVGIG (reference sequence). This CDR3 is 13 amino acids long. Between the trimmed V and J ends, which lost 2 bases and 4 bases, there was a span of 10 bases. The CDR3 loop is CAWSRRAPDTQYF. CDR3 DNA: TGTGCCTGGAGTAGGAGGGCCCCAGATACGCAGTATTTT. Based on the CDR3 plus reference TRBV30 and TRBJ2-3, the full variable domain is SQTIHQWPATLVQPVGSPLSLECTVEGTSNPNLYWYRQAAGRGLQLLFYSVGIGQISSEVPQNLSASRPQDRQFILSSKKLLLSDSGFYLCAWSRRAPDTQYFGPGTRLTVL.